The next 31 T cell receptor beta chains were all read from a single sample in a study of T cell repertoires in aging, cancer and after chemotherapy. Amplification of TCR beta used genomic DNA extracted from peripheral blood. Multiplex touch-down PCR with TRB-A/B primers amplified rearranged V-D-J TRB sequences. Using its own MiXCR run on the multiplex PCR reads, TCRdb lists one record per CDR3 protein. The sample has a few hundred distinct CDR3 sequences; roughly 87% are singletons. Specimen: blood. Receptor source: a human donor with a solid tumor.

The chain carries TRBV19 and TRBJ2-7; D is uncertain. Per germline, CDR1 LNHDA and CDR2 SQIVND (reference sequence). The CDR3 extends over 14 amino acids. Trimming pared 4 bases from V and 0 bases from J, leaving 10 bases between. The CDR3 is CASSTDGSSYEQYF. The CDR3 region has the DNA TGTGCCAGTAGTACGGACGGTAGCTCCTACGAGCAGTACTTC. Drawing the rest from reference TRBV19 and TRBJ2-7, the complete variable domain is DGGITQSPKYLFRKEGQNVTLSCEQNLNHDAMYWYRQDPGQGLRLIYYSQIVNDFQKGDIAEGYSVSREKKESFPLTVTSAQKNPTAFYLCASSTDGSSYEQYFGPGTRLTVT.

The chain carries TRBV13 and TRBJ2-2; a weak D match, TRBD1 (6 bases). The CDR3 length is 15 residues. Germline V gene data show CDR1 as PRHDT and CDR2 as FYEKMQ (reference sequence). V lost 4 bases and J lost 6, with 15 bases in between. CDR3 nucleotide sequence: TGTGCCAGCAGCTCCGGGACACGCTTACCCGGGGAGCTGTTTTTT. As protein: CASSSGTRLPGELFF.

CDR3 residues: CASSLRRQGVYEQYF. The CDR3 coding sequence is TGTGCCAGCAGCCTTAGGAGACAGGGGGTTTACGAGCAGTACTTC. The chain has TRBV7-2 and TRBJ2-7; TRBD1 aligns across 9 bases. Looked up from germline, CDR1 is SGHTA and CDR2 is FQGNSA. V gave up 5 bases and J gave up 4 bases; unmatched junction bases: 9. The CDR3 spans 15 residues.

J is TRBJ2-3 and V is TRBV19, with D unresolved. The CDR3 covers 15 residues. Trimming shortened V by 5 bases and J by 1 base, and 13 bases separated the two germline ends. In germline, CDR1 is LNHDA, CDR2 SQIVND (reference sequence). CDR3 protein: CASSRSFTRTDTQYF. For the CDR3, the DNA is TGTGCCAGTAGTCGATCATTTACCCGCACAGATACGCAGTATTTT.

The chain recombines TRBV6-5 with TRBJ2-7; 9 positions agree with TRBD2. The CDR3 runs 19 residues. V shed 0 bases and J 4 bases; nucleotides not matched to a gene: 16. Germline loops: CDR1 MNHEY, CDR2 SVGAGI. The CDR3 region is CASSYSCYLAGPKTYEQYF. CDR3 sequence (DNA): TGTGCCAGCAGTTACTCGTGTTATCTAGCGGGACCGAAAACTTACGAGCAGTACTTC.

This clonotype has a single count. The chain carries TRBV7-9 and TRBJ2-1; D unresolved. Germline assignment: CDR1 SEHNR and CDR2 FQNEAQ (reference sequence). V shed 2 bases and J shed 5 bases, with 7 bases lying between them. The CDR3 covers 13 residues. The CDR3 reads CASSLKGNNEQFF. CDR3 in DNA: TGTGCCAGCAGCTTAAAGGGTAACAATGAGCAGTTCTTC.

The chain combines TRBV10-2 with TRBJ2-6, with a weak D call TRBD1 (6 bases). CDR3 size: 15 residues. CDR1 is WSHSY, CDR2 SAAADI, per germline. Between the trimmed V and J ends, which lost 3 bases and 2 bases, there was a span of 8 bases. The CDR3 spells CASSDPGAGANVLTF. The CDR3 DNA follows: TGCGCCAGCAGTGATCCAGGGGCTGGGGCCAACGTCCTGACTTTC.

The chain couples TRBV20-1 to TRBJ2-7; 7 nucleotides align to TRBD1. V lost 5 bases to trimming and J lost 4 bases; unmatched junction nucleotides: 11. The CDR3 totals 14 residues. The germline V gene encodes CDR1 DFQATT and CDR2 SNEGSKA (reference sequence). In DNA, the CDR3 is TGCAGTGCTGGTGAGCCGACAGGGCTTTACGAGCAGTACTTC. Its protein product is CSAGEPTGLYEQYF.

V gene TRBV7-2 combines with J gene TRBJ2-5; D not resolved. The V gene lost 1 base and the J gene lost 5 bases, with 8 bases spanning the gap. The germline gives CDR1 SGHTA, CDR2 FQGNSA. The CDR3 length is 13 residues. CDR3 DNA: TGTGCCAGCAGCTTAGGGATCGGGGAGACCCAGTACTTC. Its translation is CASSLGIGETQYF.

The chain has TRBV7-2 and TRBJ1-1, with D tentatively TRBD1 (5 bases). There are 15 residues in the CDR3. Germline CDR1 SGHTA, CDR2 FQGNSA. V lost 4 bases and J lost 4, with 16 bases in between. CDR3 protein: CASSWEGRGVTEAFF. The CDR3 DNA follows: TGTGCCAGCAGCTGGGAGGGGCGGGGGGTCACTGAAGCTTTCTTT.

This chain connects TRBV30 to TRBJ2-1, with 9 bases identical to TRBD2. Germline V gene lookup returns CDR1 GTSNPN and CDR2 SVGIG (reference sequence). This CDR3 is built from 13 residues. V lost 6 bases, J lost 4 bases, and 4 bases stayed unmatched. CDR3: CACGTSFYNEQFF. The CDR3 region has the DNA TGTGCCTGCGGGACTAGCTTTTACAATGAGCAGTTCTTC. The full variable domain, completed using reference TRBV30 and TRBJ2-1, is SQTIHQWPATLVQPVGSPLSLECTVEGTSNPNLYWYRQAAGRGLQLLFYSVGIGQISSEVPQNLSASRPQDRQFILSSKKLLLSDSGFYLCACGTSFYNEQFFGPGTRLTVL.

This chain's CDR3 is CASSQGQRNTGELFF. Here the CDR3 DNA reads TGTGCCAGCAGCCAGGGACAGCGGAACACCGGGGAGCTGTTTTTT. V and J are TRBV6-1 and TRBJ2-2; 7 nucleotides match TRBD1. Losses at the gene ends were 6 bases for V and 1 base for J; bases not matched to a gene: 5. Germline CDR1 MNHNS, CDR2 SASEGT. The CDR3 is 15 amino acids.

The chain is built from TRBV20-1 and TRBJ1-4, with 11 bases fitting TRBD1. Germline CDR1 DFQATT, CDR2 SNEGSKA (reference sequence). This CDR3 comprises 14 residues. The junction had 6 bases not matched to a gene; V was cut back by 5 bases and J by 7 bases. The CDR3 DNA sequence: TGCAGTGCTTACCTGGACAGGGGGCTTGAAAAACTGTTTTTT. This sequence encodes CSAYLDRGLEKLFF.

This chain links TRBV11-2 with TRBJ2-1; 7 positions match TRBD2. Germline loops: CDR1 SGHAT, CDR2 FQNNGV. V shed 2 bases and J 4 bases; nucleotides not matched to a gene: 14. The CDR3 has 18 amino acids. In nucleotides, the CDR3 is TGTGCCAGCAGCTTACTTGTCGGCGCGGGAGTGTCATACAATGAGCAGTTCTTC. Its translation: CASSLLVGAGVSYNEQFF.

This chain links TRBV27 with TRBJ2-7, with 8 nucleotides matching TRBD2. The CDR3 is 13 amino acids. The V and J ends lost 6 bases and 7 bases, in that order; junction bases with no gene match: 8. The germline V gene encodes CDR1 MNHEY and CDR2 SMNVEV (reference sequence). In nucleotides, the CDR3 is TGTGCCAGCAGACGAGCGGGAGTGGGTGAGCAGTACTTC. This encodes CASRRAGVGEQYF.

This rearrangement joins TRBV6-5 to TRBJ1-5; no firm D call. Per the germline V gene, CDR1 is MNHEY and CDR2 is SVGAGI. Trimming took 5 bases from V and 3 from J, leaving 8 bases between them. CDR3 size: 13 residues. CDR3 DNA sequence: TGTGCCAGCAGTCGGACCTACAATCAGCCCCAGCATTTT. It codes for CASSRTYNQPQHF.

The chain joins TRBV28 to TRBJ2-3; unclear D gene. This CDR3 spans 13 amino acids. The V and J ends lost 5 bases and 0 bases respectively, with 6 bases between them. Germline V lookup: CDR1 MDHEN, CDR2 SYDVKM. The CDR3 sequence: CASSPESTDTQYF. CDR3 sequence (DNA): TGTGCCAGCAGTCCGGAGAGCACAGATACGCAGTATTTT. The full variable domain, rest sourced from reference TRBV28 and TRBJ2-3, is DVKVTQSSRYLVKRTGEKVFLECVQDMDHENMFWYRQDPGLGLRLIYFSYDVKMKEKGDIPEGYSVSREKKERFSLILESASTNQTSMYLCASSPESTDTQYFGPGTRLTVL.

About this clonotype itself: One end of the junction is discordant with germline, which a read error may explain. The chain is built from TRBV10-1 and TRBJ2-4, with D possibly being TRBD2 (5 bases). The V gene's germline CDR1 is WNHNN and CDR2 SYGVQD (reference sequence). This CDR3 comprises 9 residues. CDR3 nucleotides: TGCGCCAGCATACGTGAGGACTCCTTC. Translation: CASIREDSF.

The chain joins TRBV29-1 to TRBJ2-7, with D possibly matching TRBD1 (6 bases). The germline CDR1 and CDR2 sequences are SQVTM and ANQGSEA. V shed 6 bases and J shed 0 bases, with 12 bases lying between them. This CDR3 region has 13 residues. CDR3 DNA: TGCAGCGTAACGCACAGGGACTCCTACGAGCAGTACTTC. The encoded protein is CSVTHRDSYEQYF.

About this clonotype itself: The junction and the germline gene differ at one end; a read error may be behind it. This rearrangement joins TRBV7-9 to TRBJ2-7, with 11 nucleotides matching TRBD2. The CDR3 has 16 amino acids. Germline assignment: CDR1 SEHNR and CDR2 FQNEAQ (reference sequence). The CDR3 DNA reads TGTGCCAGCAGCCTAGCGGGGGGTCCCCGGGGCTACGAGCAGTACTTC. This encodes CASSLAGGPRGYEQYF.

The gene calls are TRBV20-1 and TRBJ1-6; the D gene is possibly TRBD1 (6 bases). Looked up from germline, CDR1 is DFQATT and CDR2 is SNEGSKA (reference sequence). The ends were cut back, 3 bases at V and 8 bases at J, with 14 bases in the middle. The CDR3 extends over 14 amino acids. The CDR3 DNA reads TGCAGTGCTAGGAAGGACAGATTCGATTCACCCCTCCACTTT. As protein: CSARKDRFDSPLHF.

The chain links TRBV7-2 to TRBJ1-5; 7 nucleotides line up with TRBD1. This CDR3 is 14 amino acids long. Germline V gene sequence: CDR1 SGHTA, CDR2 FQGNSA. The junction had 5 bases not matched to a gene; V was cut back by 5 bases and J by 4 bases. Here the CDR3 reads CASSHRDSNQPQHF. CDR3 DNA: TGTGCCAGCAGCCACCGGGACAGTAATCAGCCCCAGCATTTT. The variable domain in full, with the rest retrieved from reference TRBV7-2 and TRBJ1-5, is GAGVSQSPSNKVTEKGKDVELRCDPISGHTALYWYRQSLGQGLEFLIYFQGNSAPDKSGLPSDRFSAERTGGSVSTLTIQRTQQEDSAVYLCASSHRDSNQPQHFGDGTRLSIL.

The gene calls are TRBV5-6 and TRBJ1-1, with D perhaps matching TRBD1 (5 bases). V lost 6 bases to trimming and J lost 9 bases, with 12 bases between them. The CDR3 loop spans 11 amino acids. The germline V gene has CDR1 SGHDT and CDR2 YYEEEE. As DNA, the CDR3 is TGTGCCAGCATAAGCGGGGCCCAAGCTTTCTTT. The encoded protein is CASISGAQAFF.

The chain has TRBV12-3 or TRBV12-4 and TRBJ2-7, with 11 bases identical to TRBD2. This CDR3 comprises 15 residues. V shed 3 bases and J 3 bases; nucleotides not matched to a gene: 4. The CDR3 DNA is TGTGCCAGCAGTTTTTCCCTAGCGGGGGGCTACGAGCAGTACTTC. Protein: CASSFSLAGGYEQYF.

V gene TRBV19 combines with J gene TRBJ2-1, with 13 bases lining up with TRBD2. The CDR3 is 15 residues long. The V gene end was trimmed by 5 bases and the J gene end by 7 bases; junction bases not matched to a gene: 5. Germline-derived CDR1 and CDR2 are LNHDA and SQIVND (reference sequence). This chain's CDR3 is CASSPWTSGRNEQFF. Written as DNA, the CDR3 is TGTGCCAGTAGTCCGTGGACTAGCGGGAGAAATGAGCAGTTCTTC.

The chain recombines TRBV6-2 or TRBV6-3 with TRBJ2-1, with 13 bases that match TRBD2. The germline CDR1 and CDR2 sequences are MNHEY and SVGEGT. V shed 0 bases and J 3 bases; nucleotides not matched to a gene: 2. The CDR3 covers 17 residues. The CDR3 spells CASSYSGTSGIYNEQFF. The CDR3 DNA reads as TGTGCCAGCAGTTACTCTGGGACTAGCGGGATCTACAATGAGCAGTTCTTC.

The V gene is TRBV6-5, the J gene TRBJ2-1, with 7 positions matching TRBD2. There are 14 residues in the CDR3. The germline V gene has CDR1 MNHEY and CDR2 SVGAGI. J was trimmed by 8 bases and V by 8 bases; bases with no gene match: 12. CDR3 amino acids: CASHTGLGRDEQFF. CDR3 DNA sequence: TGTGCCAGCCACACCGGACTAGGAAGGGATGAGCAGTTCTTC.

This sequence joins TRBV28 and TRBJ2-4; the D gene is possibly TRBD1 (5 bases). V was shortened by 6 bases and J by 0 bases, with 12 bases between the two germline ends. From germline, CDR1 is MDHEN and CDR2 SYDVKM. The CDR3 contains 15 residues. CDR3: CASSSPGLAKNIQYF. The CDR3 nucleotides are TGTGCCAGCAGCTCTCCAGGGTTAGCCAAAAACATTCAGTACTTC.

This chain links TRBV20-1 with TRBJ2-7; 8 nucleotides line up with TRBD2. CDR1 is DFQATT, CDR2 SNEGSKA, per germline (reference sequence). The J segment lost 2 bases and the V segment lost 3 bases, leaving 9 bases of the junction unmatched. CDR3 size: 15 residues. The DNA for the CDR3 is TGCAGTGCTAGGGGACTAGGAACCGGAACCTACGAGCAGTACTTC. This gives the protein CSARGLGTGTYEQYF.

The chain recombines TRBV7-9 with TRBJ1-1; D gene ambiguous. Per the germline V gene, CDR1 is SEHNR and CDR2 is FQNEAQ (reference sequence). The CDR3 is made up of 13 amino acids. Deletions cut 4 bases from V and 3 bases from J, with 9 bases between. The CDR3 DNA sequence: TGTGCCAGCAGCTCGTCCCGGGACACTGAAGCTTTCTTT. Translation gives CASSSSRDTEAFF.

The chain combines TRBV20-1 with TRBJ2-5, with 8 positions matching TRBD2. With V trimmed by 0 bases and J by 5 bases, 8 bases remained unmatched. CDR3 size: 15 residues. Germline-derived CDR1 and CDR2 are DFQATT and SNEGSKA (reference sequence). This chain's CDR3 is CSARDRRLAWETQYF. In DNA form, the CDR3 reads TGCAGTGCTAGAGATCGTAGACTAGCGTGGGAGACCCAGTACTTC.